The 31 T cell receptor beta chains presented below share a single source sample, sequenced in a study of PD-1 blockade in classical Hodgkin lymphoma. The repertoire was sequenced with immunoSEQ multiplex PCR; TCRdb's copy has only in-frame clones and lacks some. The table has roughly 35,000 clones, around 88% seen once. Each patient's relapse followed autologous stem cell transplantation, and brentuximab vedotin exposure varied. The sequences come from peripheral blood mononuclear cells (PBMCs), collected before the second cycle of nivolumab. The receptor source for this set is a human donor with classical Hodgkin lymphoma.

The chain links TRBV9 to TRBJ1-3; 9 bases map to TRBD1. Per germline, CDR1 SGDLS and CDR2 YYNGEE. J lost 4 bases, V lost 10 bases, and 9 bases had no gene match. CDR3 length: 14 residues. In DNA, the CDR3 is TGTGCCTCCCGACTCGGGACAGGGGGAAACACCATATATTTT. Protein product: CASRLGTGGNTIYF.

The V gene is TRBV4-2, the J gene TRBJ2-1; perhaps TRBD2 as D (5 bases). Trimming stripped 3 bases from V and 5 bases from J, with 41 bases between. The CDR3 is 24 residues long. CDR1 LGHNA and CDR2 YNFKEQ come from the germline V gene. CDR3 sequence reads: CASSQETWTHIPAYIDPSNNEQFF. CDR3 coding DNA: TGTGCCAGCAGCCAGGAGACATGGACTCATATCCCTGCCTATATAGACCCATCAAACAATGAGCAGTTCTTC.

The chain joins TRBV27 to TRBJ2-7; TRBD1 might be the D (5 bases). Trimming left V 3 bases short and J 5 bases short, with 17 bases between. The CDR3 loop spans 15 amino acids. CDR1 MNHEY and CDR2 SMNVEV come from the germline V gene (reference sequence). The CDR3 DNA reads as TGTGCCAGCAGTTTTAGGCGGACAACCCCGAACGAGCAGTACTTC. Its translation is CASSFRRTTPNEQYF.

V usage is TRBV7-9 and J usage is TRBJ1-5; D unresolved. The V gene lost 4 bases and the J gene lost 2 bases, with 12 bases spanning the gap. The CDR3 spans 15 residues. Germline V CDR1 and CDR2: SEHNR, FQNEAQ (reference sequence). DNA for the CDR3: TGTGCCAGCAGCTCAACCCAGGCGGGCAATCAGCCCCAGCATTTT. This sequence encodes CASSSTQAGNQPQHF.

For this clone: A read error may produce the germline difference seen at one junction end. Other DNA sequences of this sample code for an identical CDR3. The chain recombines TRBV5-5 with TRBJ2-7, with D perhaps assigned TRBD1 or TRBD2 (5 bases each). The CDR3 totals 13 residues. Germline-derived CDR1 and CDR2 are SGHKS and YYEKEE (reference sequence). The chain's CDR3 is CASSSRDGYEQYF. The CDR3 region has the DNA TGTGCCAGTAGCTCCCGGGACGGCTACGAGCAGTACTTC.

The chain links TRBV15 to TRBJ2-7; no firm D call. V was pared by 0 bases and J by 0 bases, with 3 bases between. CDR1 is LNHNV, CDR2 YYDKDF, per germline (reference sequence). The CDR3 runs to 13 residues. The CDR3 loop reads CATSRDSSYEQYF. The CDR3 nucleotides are TGTGCCACCAGCAGAGACAGCTCCTACGAGCAGTACTTC. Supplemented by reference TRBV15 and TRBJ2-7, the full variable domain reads DAMVIQNPRYQVTQFGKPVTLSCSQTLNHNVMYWYQQKSSQAPKLLFHYYDKDFNNEADTPDNFQSRRPNTSFCFLDIRSPGLGDTAMYLCATSRDSSYEQYFGPGTRLTVT.

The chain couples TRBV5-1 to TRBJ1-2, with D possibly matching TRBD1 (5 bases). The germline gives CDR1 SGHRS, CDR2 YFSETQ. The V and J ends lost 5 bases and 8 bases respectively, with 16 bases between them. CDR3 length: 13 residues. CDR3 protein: CASSIDSPGGYTF. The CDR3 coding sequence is TGCGCCAGCAGTATTGACAGCCCGGGGGGCTACACCTTC.

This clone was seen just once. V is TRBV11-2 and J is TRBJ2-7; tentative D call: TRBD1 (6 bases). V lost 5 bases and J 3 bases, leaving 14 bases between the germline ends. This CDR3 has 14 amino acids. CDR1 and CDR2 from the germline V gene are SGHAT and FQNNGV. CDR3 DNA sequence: TGTGCCAGCAGCAAAACAGACAGGAACTACGAGCAGTACTTC. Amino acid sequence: CASSKTDRNYEQYF. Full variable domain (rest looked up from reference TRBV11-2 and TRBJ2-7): EAGVAQSPRYKIIEKRQSVAFWCNPISGHATLYWYQQILGQGPKLLIQFQNNGVVDDSQLPKDRFSAERLKGVDSTLKIQPAKLEDSAVYLCASSKTDRNYEQYFGPGTRLTVT.

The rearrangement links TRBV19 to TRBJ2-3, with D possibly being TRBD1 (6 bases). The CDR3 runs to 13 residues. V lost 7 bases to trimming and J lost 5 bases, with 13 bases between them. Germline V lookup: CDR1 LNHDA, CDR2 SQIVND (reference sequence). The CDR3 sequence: CASTEGVVDTQYF. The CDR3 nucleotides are TGTGCCAGTACAGAGGGGGTAGTAGATACGCAGTATTTT.

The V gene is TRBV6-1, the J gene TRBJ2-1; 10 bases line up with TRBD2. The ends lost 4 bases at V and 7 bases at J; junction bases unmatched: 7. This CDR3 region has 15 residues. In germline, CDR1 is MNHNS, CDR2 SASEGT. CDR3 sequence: CASSVLAGVKNEQFF. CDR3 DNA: TGTGCCAGCAGTGTCCTAGCGGGAGTCAAGAATGAGCAGTTCTTC.

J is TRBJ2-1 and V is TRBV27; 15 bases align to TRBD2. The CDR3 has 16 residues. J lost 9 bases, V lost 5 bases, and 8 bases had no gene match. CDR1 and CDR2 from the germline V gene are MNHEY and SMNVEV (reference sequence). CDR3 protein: CASSPRTSGRASEQFF. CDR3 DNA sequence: TGTGCCAGCAGTCCCCGGACTAGCGGGAGGGCCAGTGAGCAGTTCTTC.

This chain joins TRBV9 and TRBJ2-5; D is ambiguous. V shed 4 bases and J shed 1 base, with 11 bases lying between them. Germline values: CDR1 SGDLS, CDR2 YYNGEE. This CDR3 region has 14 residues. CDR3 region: CASSPGRRQETQYF. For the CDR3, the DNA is TGTGCCAGCAGCCCCGGTAGGCGCCAAGAGACCCAGTACTTC.

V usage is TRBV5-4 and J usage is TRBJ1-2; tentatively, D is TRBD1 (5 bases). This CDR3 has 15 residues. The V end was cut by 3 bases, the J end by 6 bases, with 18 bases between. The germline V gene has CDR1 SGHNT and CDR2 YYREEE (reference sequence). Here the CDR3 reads CASSSYRGVEDGYTF. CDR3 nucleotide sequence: TGTGCCAGCAGCTCATACCGGGGGGTGGAGGATGGCTACACCTTC.

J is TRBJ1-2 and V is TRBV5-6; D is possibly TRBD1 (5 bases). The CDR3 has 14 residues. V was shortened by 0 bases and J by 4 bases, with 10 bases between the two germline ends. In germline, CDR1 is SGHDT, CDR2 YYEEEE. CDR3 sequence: CASSLGLTVYGYTF. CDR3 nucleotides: TGTGCCAGCAGCTTGGGGTTGACAGTCTATGGCTACACCTTC.

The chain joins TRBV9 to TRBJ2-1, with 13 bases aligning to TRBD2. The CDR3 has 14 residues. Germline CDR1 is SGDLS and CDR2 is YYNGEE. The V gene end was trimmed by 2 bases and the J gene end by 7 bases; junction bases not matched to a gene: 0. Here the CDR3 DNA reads TGTGCCAGCAGCGTGACTAGCGGGAGGAATGAGCAGTTCTTC. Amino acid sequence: CASSVTSGRNEQFF.

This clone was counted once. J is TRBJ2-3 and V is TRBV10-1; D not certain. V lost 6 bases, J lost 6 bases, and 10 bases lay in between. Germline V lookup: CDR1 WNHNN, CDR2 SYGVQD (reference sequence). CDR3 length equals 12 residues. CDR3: CASSSAGDTQYF. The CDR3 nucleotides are TGCGCCAGCAGCTCCGCCGGGGATACGCAGTATTTT.

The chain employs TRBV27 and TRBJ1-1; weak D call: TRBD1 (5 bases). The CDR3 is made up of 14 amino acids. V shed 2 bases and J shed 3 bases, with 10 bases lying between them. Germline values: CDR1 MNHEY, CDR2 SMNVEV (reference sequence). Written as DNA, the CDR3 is TGTGCCAGCAGTTTAGGGGGGTTTGACACTGAAGCTTTCTTT. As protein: CASSLGGFDTEAFF.

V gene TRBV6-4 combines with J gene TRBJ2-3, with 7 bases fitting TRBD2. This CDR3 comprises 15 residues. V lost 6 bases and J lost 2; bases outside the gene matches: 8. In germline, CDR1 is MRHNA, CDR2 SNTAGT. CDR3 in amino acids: CASSQAGFPTDTQYF. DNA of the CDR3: TGTGCCAGCAGCCAAGCGGGATTCCCCACAGATACGCAGTATTTT.

CDR3 bases: TGTGCCAGCAGCGAACTTCCCGGGACGCTTATCTACGAGCAGTACTTC. Residues: CASSELPGTLIYEQYF. This chain joins TRBV7-8 and TRBJ2-7, with D perhaps assigned TRBD1 or TRBD2 (5 bases each). Germline CDR1 reads SGHVS; CDR2 reads FQNEAQ. Between the trimmed V and J ends, which lost 5 bases and 3 bases, there was a span of 20 bases. The CDR3 is 16 amino acids.

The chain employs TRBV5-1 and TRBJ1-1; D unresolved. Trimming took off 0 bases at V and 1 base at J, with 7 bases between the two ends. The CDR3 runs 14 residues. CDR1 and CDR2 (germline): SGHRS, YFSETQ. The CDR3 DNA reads TGCGCCAGCAGCTTGGAGTCGGCGAACACTGAAGCTTTCTTT. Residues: CASSLESANTEAFF. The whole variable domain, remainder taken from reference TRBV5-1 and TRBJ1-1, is KAGVTQTPRYLIKTRGQQVTLSCSPISGHRSVSWYQQTPGQGLQFLFEYFSETQRNKGNFPGRFSGRQFSNSRSEMNVSTLELGDSALYLCASSLESANTEAFFGQGTRLTVV.

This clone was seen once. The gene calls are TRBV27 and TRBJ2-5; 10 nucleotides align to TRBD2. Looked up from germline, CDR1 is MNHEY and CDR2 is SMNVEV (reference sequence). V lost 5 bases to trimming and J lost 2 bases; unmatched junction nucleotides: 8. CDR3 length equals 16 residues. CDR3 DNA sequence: TGTGCCAGCAGTCCCTTAGGACTAGCGGTACAAGAGACCCAGTACTTC. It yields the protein CASSPLGLAVQETQYF.

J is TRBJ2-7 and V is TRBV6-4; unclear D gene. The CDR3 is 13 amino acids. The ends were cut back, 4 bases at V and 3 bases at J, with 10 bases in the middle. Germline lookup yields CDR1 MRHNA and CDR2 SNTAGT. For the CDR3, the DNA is TGTGCCAGCAGTGGAAGAGAGTTCTACGAGCAGTACTTC. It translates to CASSGREFYEQYF.

As DNA, the CDR3 is TGTGCCAGCAGCTTAAGCCGGGGGCTTGAGCGGGGCTACATTCAGTACTTC. Amino acid sequence: CASSLSRGLERGYIQYF. The chain joins TRBV11-3 to TRBJ2-4; D might be TRBD2 (7 bases). The germline V gene encodes CDR1 SGHNT and CDR2 YENEEA. V shed 2 bases and J shed 8 bases, with 22 bases lying between them. CDR3 length: 17 amino acids. The entire variable domain, with the rest obtained from reference TRBV11-3 and TRBJ2-4, is as follows: EAGVVQSPRYKIIEKKQPVAFWCNPISGHNTLYWYLQNLGQGPELLIRYENEEAVDDSQLPKDRFSAERLKGVDSTLKIQPAELGDSAVYLCASSLSRGLERGYIQYFGAGTRLSVL.

The CDR3 nucleotides are TGTGCCAGCAGCCGACGGGGAAACGAGCAGTACTTC. Translated: CASSRRGNEQYF. The chain employs TRBV11-3 and TRBJ2-7, with D possibly being TRBD2 (5 bases). V lost 5 bases and J lost 5, with 10 bases in between. The CDR3 consists of 12 residues. Germline CDR1 SGHNT, CDR2 YENEEA.

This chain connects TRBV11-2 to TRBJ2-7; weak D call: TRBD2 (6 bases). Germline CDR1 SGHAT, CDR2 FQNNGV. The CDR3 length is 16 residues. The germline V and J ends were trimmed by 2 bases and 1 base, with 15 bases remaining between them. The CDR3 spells CASSLNGGKSSYEQYF. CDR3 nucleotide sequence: TGTGCCAGCAGCTTAAACGGCGGGAAAAGTTCCTACGAGCAGTACTTC. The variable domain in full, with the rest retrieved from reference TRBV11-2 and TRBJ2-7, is EAGVAQSPRYKIIEKRQSVAFWCNPISGHATLYWYQQILGQGPKLLIQFQNNGVVDDSQLPKDRFSAERLKGVDSTLKIQPAKLEDSAVYLCASSLNGGKSSYEQYFGPGTRLTVT.

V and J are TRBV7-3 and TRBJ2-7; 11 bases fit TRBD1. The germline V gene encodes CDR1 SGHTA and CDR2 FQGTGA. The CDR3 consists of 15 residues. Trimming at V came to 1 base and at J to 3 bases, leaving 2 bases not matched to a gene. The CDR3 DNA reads TGTGCCAGCAGCTTAAGTGGGACAGGGGGCTACGAGCAGTACTTC. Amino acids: CASSLSGTGGYEQYF.

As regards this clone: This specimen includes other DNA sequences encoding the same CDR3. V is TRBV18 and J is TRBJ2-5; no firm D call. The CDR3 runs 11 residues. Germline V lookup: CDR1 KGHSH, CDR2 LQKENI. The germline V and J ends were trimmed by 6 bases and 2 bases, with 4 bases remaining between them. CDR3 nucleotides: TGTGCCAGCTCGCCTCAAGAGACCCAGTACTTC. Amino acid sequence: CASSPQETQYF.

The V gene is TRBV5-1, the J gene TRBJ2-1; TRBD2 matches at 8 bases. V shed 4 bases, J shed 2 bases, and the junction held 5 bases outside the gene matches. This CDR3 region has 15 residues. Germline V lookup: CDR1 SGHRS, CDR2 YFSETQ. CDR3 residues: CASSRPGGPYNEQFF. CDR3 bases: TGCGCCAGCAGCCGTCCGGGAGGGCCCTACAATGAGCAGTTCTTC. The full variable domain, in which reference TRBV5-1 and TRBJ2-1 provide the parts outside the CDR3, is KAGVTQTPRYLIKTRGQQVTLSCSPISGHRSVSWYQQTPGQGLQFLFEYFSETQRNKGNFPGRFSGRQFSNSRSEMNVSTLELGDSALYLCASSRPGGPYNEQFFGPGTRLTVL.

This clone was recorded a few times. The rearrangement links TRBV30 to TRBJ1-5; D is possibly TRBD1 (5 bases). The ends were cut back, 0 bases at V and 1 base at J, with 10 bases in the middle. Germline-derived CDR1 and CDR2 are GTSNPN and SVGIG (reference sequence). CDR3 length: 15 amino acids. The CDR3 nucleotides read TGTGCCTGGAGTGTACGGGGCAGAAGCAATCAGCCCCAGCATTTT. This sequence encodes CAWSVRGRSNQPQHF.

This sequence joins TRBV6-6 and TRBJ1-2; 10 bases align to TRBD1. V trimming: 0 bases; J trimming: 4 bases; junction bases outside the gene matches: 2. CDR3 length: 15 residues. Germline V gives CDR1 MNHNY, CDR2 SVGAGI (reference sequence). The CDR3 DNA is TGTGCCAGCAGTTACTCGGACAGGGGGTCCTATGGCTACACCTTC. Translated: CASSYSDRGSYGYTF.

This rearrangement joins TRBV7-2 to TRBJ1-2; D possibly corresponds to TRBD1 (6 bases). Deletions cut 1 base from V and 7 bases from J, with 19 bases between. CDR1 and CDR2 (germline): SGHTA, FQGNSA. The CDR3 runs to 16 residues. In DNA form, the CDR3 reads TGTGCCAGCAGCTTAGGGGTTGCGGGGGGGCTCGGTGGCTACACCTTC. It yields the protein CASSLGVAGGLGGYTF.